This T cell receptor (beta chain) was sequenced in a study of response to subunit inactivated influenza vaccine. This clonotype turned up a few times. Its antigen is not known. The CDR3 runs to 20 residues. Germline V gene data show CDR1 as SGHAT and CDR2 as FQNNGV. With 5 bases clipped from V and 1 base from J, the junction kept 13 bases outside the gene matches. Via MiXCR, TCRdb re-called the RT-PCR reads, giving one row per CDR3 protein. The repertoire holds 800,000 to 1,000,000 distinct CDR3 sequences, with 21% as singletons. Broader study findings: The authors put forward the suggestion that each seasonal influenza vaccination may bring in only a limited number of new T cells.

J is TRBJ1-6 and V is TRBV11-2, with 11 bases lining up with TRBD1. This specimen consisted of PBMCs from blood, obtained about 5 days after vaccination. This sequence originates from a man in his fifties or sixties who received an inactivated influenza vaccine. The CDR3 nucleotides are TGTGCCAGCAGCATTAGACCTGGACAGGGGGCCGTGTCCTATAATTCACCCCTCCACTTT. Translation: CASSIRPGQGAVSYNSPLHF.